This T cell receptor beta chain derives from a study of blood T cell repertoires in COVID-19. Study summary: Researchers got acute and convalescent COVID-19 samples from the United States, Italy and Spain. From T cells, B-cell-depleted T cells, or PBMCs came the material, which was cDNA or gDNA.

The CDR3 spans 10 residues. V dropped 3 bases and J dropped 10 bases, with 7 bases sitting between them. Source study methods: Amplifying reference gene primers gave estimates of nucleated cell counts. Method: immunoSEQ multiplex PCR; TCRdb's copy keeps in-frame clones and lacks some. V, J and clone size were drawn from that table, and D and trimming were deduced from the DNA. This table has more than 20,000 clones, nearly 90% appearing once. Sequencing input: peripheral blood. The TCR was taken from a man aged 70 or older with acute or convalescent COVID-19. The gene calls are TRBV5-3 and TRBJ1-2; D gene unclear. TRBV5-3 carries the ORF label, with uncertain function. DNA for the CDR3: TGTGCCAGAAGCTCCCGACTCTACACCTTC. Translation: CARSSRLYTF.